Listed here are 17 T cell receptor beta chains from one sample, sequenced in a study of blood T cell repertoires in COVID-19. Produced via immunoSEQ multiplex PCR; TCRdb's table is partial and in-frame only. The sample has under 200,000 clones; just under 90% are singletons. The specimen was peripheral blood. All receptors come from a man between 18 and 29 years old with active or convalescent COVID-19.

This clone was recorded only once. The gene calls are TRBV5-6 and TRBJ1-6; 9 bases agree with TRBD1. The CDR3 extends over 17 amino acids. Germline CDR1 SGHDT, CDR2 YYEEEE. With 4 bases clipped from V and 1 base from J, the junction kept 6 bases outside the gene matches. This chain's CDR3 is CASSHTGGKSYNSPLHF. CDR3 sequence (DNA): TGTGCCAGCAGCCATACAGGGGGCAAATCCTATAATTCACCCCTCCACTTT.

The chain links TRBV13 to TRBJ2-2, with TRBD1 identical over 7 bases. CDR1 is PRHDT and CDR2 is FYEKMQ in the germline V gene (reference sequence). J lost 3 bases, V lost 3 bases, and 4 bases had no gene match. The CDR3 is 15 amino acids. The chain's CDR3 is CASSFTGAYTGELFF. The CDR3 nucleotides are TGTGCCAGCAGCTTTACAGGGGCGTACACCGGGGAGCTGTTTTTT.

This chain uses TRBV7-9 with TRBJ1-1; maybe TRBD1 (5 bases). This CDR3 contains 12 residues. The V and J ends lost 2 bases and 11 bases respectively, with 12 bases between them. The germline V gene has CDR1 SEHNR and CDR2 FQNEAQ (reference sequence). CDR3 amino acids: CASSLQGLKAFF. The CDR3 nucleotides read TGTGCCAGCAGCTTACAGGGCCTCAAGGCTTTCTTT.

In its sample, this clone was seen once. The V call is TRBV28, the J call TRBJ1-2, with a possible D match to TRBD1 (5 bases). This CDR3 has 13 amino acids. V lost 4 bases, J lost 7 bases, and 13 bases lay in between. Per the germline V gene, CDR1 is MDHEN and CDR2 is SYDVKM. CDR3 protein: CASSWRGPGGYTF. The CDR3, as DNA: TGTGCCAGCAGTTGGCGGGGACCTGGTGGCTACACCTTC.

The chain carries TRBV4-1 and TRBJ1-1; 9 bases align to TRBD1. Per germline, CDR1 MGHRA and CDR2 YSYEKL. With V trimmed by 4 bases and J by 6 bases, 9 bases remained unmatched. CDR3 length: 15 amino acids. The CDR3 is CASSPRQGVSPEAFF. For the CDR3, the DNA is TGCGCCAGCAGCCCCAGACAGGGGGTAAGCCCTGAAGCTTTCTTT.

Here the CDR3 DNA reads TGTGCCACCGACCACAGGGATCGTAGTTACAATGAGCAGTTCTTC. Translating gives CATDHRDRSYNEQFF. This chain links TRBV24-1 with TRBJ2-1; maybe TRBD1 (6 bases). V gave up 9 bases and J gave up 4 bases, with 18 bases separating them. The length of the CDR3 is 15 residues. Looked up from germline, CDR1 is KGHDR and CDR2 is SFDVKD.

This clone appeared once. The V call is TRBV15, the J call TRBJ2-3; tentative D call: TRBD2 (5 bases). The V end was cut by 0 bases, the J end by 0 bases, with 10 bases between. Germline lookup yields CDR1 LNHNV and CDR2 YYDKDF (reference sequence). CDR3 length: 16 residues. The chain's CDR3 is CATSRDSGRSTDTQYF. The CDR3 coding sequence is TGTGCCACCAGCAGAGATTCGGGAAGAAGCACAGATACGCAGTATTTT.

The chain employs TRBV11-2 and TRBJ1-5, with unresolved D. The CDR3 covers 15 residues. The germline V gene has CDR1 SGHAT and CDR2 FQNNGV. The V end lost 5 bases, the J end lost 1 base, and 12 bases lay between the germline ends. In nucleotides, the CDR3 is TGTGCCAGCAGCCGATGGGCGGGGAGCAATCAGCCCCAGCATTTT. Encoded protein: CASSRWAGSNQPQHF.

This sequence joins TRBV7-2 and TRBJ2-1; D unresolved. The CDR3 has 11 amino acids. Germline V gives CDR1 SGHTA, CDR2 FQGNSA. V was pared by 7 bases and J by 5 bases, with 6 bases between. This chain's CDR3 is CASTYNNEQFF. The CDR3 bases are TGTGCCAGCACTTATAACAATGAGCAGTTCTTC. The variable domain in full, completed from reference TRBV7-2 and TRBJ2-1, reads GAGVSQSPSNKVTEKGKDVELRCDPISGHTALYWYRQSLGQGLEFLIYFQGNSAPDKSGLPSDRFSAERTGGSVSTLTIQRTQQEDSAVYLCASTYNNEQFFGPGTRLTVL.

The rearrangement links TRBV11-3 to TRBJ1-3; D gene unclear. V shed 1 base and J shed 0 bases, with 7 bases lying between them. CDR1 and CDR2 from the germline V gene are SGHNT and YENEEA. This CDR3 has 15 residues. The CDR3 spells CASSLGGVSGNTIYF. CDR3 nucleotide sequence: TGTGCCAGCAGCTTAGGAGGAGTCTCTGGAAACACCATATATTTT.

The CDR3 here is CASSMGAVGYSNQPQHF. CDR3 DNA sequence: TGTGCCAGTAGTATGGGGGCAGTCGGTTATAGCAATCAGCCCCAGCATTTT. This rearrangement joins TRBV19 to TRBJ1-5, with D possibly matching TRBD1 (6 bases). CDR3 length equals 17 residues. Germline CDR1 LNHDA, CDR2 SQIVND (reference sequence). The V gene lost 3 bases and the J gene lost 0 bases, with 15 bases spanning the gap.

The chain joins TRBV15 to TRBJ1-4, with D unresolved. V was clipped by 5 bases and J by 0 bases, with 10 bases between them. From germline, CDR1 is LNHNV and CDR2 YYDKDF (reference sequence). This CDR3 spans 15 amino acids. Here the CDR3 reads CATSQPGSTNEKLFF. In DNA, the CDR3 is TGTGCCACCAGCCAACCGGGGTCAACTAATGAAAAACTGTTTTTT.

The chain combines TRBV27 with TRBJ1-6; D remains ambiguous. Germline values: CDR1 MNHEY, CDR2 SMNVEV (reference sequence). V was pared by 3 bases and J by 10 bases, with 13 bases between. This CDR3 has 14 residues. CDR3 nucleotides: TGTGCCAGCAGTTTGGAGCCGGGGTTATCACCCCTCCACTTT. Amino acids: CASSLEPGLSPLHF.

The chain carries TRBV5-6 and TRBJ2-7, with TRBD2 identical over 10 bases. Trimming cost V 4 bases and J 5 bases; bases outside gene matches: 9. From germline, CDR1 is SGHDT and CDR2 YYEEEE. This CDR3 contains 15 residues. CDR3 loop: CASSPASGSFHEQYF. For the CDR3, the DNA is TGTGCCAGCAGCCCGGCTAGCGGGAGTTTCCACGAGCAGTACTTC.

The rearrangement uses TRBV2 and TRBJ1-1, with D perhaps TRBD1 (6 bases). Germline V gene data show CDR1 as SNHLY and CDR2 as FYNNEI. Trimming removed 5 bases from V and 7 bases from J, with 20 bases in between. The CDR3 has 15 residues. The CDR3, as DNA: TGTGCCAGCAGTCAAAACGGGACACCCGAGGATGAAGCTTTCTTT. Protein sequence: CASSQNGTPEDEAFF.

J is TRBJ2-1 and V is TRBV11-3, with 8 bases that match TRBD2. This CDR3 is 15 amino acids long. CDR1 is SGHNT, CDR2 YENEEA, per germline. Unmatched junction bases numbered 7, after V lost 4 bases and J lost 5 bases. DNA for the CDR3: TGTGCCAGCAGCTCAAGGACTAGCAGGGACAATGAGCAGTTCTTC. Translating gives CASSSRTSRDNEQFF.

This chain uses TRBV10-3 with TRBJ2-5; possible D gene TRBD2, 6 bases. The CDR3 runs 15 residues. Germline V gives CDR1 ENHRY, CDR2 SYGVKD. The germline V and J ends were trimmed by 8 bases and 4 bases, with 20 bases remaining between them. The CDR3 DNA reads TGTGCCATCTACCCTGGTCCGGGAGTGGCAGAGACCCAGTACTTC. Translating it yields CAIYPGPGVAETQYF.